This T cell receptor beta chain was documented in a study of blood T cell repertoires in COVID-19. This table comes from immunoSEQ multiplex PCR, and its TCRdb copy is limited to in-frame clones, with some not included. The sample includes 100,000 to 150,000 clones, under 95% seen only once; the top ten take 3.5% to 5.5%. V was trimmed by 3 bases and J by 4 bases, leaving 15 bases between them. The CDR3 runs 15 residues. Per germline, CDR1 LGHNA and CDR2 YNFKEQ. Patients of the Seattle cohort, enrolled during active infection, were followed longitudinally. The TCR comes from a man in his 60s with COVID-19, enrolled during active disease. The sample comprised peripheral blood. The chain has TRBV4-2 and TRBJ1-2; tentative D call: TRBD1 (5 bases). The CDR3 DNA reads TGTGCCAGCAGCCAGGGGTCAGGGCAATCCTATGGCTACACCTTC. Its translation: CASSQGSGQSYGYTF.